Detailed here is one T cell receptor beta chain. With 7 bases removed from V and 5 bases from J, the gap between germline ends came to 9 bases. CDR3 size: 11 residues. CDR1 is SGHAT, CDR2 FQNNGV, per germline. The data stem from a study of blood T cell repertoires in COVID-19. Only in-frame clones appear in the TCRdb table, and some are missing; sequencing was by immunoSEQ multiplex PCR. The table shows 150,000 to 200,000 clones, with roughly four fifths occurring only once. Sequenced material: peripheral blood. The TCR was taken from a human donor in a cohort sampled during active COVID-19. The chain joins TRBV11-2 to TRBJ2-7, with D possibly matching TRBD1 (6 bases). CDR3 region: CASTQGNEQYF. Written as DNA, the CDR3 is TGTGCCAGCACTCAGGGGAACGAGCAGTACTTC.